This entry describes one TCR beta chain. Its cognate antigen is unknown. Data came from immunoSEQ multiplex PCR; TCRdb stores just in-frame clones and leaves some out. The table lists 50,000 or so clones, about 89% of them singletons, with approximately 12% in the top ten. The sample comes from a study of OX40 agonist ivuxolimab in advanced cancers. Study summary: The study enrolled dose-escalation patients with hepatocellular carcinoma, melanoma, renal cell or head and neck cancer.

CDR1 and CDR2 from the germline V gene are MNHEY and SMNVEV (reference sequence). V gave up 1 base and J gave up 9 bases; unmatched junction bases: 6. This CDR3 region has 14 residues. Findings of the study overall: Some of the nonresponding patients also showed low levels of normalized T-cell clonal expansion.

The clonotype comes from an adult with an advanced solid tumor such as melanoma, head and neck, liver or kidney cancer. The source material was CD4+ or CD8+ T cells sorted from blood, sampled in a trial of the OX40 agonist ivuxolimab. The gene calls are TRBV27 and TRBJ2-1; 7 positions match TRBD2. CDR3 region: CASSLYGGEGEQFF. The CDR3 nucleotides are TGTGCCAGCAGTTTATACGGAGGGGAGGGTGAGCAGTTCTTC.